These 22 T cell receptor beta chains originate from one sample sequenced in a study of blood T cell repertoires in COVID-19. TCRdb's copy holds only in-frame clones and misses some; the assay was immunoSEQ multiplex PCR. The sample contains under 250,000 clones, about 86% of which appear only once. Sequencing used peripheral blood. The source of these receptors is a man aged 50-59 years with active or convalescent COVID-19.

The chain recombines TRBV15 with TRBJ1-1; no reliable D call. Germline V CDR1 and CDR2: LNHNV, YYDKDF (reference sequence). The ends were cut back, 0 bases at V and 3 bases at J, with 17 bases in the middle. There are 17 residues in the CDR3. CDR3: CATSRDGIPEGDTEAFF. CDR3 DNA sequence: TGTGCCACCAGCAGAGATGGGATCCCCGAGGGTGACACTGAAGCTTTCTTT.

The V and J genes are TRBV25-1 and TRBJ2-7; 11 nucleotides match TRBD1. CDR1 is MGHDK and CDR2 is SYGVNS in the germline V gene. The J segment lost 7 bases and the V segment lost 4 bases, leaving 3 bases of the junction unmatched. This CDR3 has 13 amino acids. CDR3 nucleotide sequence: TGTGCCAGCAGTGGGACAGGGGGCGGGGAGCAGTACTTC. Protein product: CASSGTGGGEQYF.

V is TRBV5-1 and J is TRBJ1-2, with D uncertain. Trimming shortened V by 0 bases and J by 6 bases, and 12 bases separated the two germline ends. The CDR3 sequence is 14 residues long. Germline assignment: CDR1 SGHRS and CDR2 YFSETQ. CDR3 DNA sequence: TGCGCCAGCAGCTTGGCAGGCCCCTGGGATGGCTACACCTTC. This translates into CASSLAGPWDGYTF.

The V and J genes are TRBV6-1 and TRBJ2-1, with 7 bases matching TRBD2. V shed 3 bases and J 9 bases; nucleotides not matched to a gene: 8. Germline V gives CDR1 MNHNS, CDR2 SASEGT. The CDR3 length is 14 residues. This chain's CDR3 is CASSESGALGEQFF. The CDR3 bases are TGTGCCAGCAGTGAGAGCGGGGCGCTTGGTGAGCAGTTCTTC.

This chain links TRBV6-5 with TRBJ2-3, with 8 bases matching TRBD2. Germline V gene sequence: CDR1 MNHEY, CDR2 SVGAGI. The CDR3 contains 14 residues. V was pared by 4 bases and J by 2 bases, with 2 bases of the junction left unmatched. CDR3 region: CASSSGGLTDTQYF. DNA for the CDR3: TGTGCCAGCAGTTCGGGGGGGCTCACAGATACGCAGTATTTT.

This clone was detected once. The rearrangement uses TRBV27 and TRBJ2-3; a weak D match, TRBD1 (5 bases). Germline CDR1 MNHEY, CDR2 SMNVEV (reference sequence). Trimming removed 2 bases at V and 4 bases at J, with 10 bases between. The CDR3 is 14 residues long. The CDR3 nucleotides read TGTGCCAGCAGTTTAAGGTGGGGCGCAGATACGCAGTATTTT. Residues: CASSLRWGADTQYF.

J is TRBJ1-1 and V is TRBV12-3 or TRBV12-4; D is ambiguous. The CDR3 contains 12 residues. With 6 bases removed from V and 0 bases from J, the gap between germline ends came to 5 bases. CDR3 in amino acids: CASRGLNTEAFF. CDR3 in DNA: TGTGCCAGCAGGGGCCTGAACACTGAAGCTTTCTTT.

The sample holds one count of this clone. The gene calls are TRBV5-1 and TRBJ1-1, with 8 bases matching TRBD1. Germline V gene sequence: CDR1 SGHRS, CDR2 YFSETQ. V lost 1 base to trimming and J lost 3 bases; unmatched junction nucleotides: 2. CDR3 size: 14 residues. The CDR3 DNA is TGCGCCAGCAGCTTGCAGGGGGCGGACACTGAAGCTTTCTTT. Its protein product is CASSLQGADTEAFF.

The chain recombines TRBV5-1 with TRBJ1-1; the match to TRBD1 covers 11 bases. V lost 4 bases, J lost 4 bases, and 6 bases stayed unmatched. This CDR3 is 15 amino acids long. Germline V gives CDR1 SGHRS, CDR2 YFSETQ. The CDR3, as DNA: TGCGCCAGCAGCACCGCCGGGACAGGGGGCACTGAAGCTTTCTTT. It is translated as CASSTAGTGGTEAFF.

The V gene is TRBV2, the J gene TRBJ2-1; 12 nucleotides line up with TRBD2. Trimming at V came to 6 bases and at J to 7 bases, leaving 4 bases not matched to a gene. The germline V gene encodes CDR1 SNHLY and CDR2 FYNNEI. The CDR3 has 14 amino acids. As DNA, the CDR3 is TGTGCCAGCAGCGGACTAGCGGGGACGAATGAGCAGTTCTTC. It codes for CASSGLAGTNEQFF.

The DNA for the CDR3 is TGTGCCAGCAGAGGGACAGGGTTCAACACCATATATTTT. Amino acid sequence: CASRGTGFNTIYF. The V and J genes are TRBV27 and TRBJ1-3; 9 bases are shared with TRBD1. After removal of 6 bases from V and 7 bases from J, the junction contained 4 bases not matched to a gene. The CDR3 contains 13 residues. In germline, CDR1 is MNHEY, CDR2 SMNVEV (reference sequence).

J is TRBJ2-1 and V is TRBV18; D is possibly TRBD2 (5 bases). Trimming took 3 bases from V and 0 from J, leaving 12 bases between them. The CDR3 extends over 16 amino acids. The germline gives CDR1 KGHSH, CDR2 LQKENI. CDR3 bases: TGTGCCAGCTCACCGCTCAGCGGCCTCTCCTACAATGAGCAGTTCTTC. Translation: CASSPLSGLSYNEQFF.

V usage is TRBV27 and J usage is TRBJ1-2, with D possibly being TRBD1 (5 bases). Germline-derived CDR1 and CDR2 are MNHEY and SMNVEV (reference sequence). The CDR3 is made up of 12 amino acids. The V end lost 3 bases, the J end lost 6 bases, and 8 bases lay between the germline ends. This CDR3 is CASSLGGNGYTF. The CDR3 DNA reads TGTGCCAGCAGTTTGGGGGGGAATGGCTACACCTTC.

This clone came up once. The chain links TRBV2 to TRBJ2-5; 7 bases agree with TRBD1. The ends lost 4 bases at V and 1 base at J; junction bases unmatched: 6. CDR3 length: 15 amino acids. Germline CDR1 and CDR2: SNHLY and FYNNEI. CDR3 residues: CASSGQGFAQETQYF. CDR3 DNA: TGTGCCAGCAGTGGACAGGGTTTCGCCCAAGAGACCCAGTACTTC.

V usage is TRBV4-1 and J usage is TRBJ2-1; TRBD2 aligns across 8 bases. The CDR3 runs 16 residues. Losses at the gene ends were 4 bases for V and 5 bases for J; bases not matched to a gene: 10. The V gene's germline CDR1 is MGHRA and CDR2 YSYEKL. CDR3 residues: CASSPSPGGGDNEQFF. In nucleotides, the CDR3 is TGCGCCAGCAGCCCTTCCCCCGGGGGGGGCGACAATGAGCAGTTCTTC.

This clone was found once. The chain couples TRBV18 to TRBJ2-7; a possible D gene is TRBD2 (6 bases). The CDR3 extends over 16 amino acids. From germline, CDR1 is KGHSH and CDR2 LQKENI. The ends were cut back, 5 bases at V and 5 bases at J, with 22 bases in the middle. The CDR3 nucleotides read TGTGCCAGCTCAGCGGGGAGCACATCGGATGTCCACGAGCAGTACTTC. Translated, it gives CASSAGSTSDVHEQYF.

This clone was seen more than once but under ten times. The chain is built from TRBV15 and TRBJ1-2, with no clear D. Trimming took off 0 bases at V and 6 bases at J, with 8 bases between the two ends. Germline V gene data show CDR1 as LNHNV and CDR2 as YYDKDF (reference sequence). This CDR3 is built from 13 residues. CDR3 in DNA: TGTGCCACCAGCAGAGATCCTGAGAATGGCTACACCTTC. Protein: CATSRDPENGYTF.

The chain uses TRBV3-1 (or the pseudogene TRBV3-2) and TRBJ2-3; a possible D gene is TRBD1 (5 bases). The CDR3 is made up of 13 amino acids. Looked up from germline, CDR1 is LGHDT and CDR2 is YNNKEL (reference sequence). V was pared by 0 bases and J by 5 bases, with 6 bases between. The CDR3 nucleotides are TGTGCCAGCAGCCAAGATCAGGGAGATACGCAGTATTTT. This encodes CASSQDQGDTQYF.

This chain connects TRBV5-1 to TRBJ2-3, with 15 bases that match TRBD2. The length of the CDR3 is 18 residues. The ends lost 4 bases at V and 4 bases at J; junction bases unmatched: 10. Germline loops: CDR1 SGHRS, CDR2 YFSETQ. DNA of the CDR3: TGCGCCAGCAGCGGTGGACTAGCGGGGGGGCTTAGCGCAGATACGCAGTATTTT. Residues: CASSGGLAGGLSADTQYF.

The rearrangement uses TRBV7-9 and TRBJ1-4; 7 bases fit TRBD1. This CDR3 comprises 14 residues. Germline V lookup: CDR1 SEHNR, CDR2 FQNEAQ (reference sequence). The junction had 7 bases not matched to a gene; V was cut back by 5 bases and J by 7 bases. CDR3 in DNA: TGTGCCAGCAGCCCCGGGACAGATATTGAAAAACTGTTTTTT. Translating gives CASSPGTDIEKLFF.

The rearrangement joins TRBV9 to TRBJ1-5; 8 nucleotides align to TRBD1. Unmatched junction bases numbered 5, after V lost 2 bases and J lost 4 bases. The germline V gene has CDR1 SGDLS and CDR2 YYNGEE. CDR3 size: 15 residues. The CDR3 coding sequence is TGTGCCAGCAGCGTGGGTGACAGGGGAAATCAGCCCCAGCATTTT. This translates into CASSVGDRGNQPQHF.

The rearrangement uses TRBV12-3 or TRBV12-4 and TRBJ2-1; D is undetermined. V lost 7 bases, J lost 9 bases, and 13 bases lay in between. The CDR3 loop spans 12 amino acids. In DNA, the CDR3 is TGTGCCAGCACACCCCTCGGCGGTGAGCAGTTCTTC. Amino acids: CASTPLGGEQFF.